This T cell receptor beta chain was captured by sequencing in a study of T cells in Graves' hyperthyroidism and ophthalmopathy (dated by TCRdb to the late 2010s). About the study as a whole: Peripheral blood was sampled at the time of initial diagnosis, prior to any treatment. In about six Graves' hyperthyroidism patients, the study also compared T-cell repertoires from thyroid tissue with T-cell repertoires from blood. The paper reports TCR Vbeta CDR3 sequencing of more than 120 peripheral blood samples: around 45 ophthalmopathy, under 85 hyperthyroidism and around 17 progressor patients. For training and testing, the 100 or so patients in the discovery cohort were randomly divided in a 7:3 ratio. To identify distinguishing TCR V-J signatures, a discovery cohort of 100 or so patients was used, comprising some 45 with Graves' ophthalmopathy and under 60 with stable Graves' hyperthyroidism. Once sampling was done, hyperthyroidism patients were given methimazole at a starting dose of 30 mg daily, whereas ophthalmopathy patients were given high-dose intravenous methylprednisolone. Prospective prediction of ophthalmopathy was tested in an independent validation cohort of about 19 hyperthyroidism patients and 15 to 17 patients who later progressed to ophthalmopathy.

Results and caveats for the whole study, not just this receptor: A 13 V-J signature model separated ophthalmopathy from stable hyperthyroidism, with about 88% sensitivity and about 81% specificity in cross-validation and 80%/75% in testing. Most expanded thyroid clonotypes (frequency above 0.001) were also found in blood, which suggests that blood repertoires may mirror thyroid immune responses. No statistical method was used to set the sample size in advance, and investigators knew the group allocation. In validation, the model predicted progression to ophthalmopathy a median of around 6.5 months before onset, with roughly 68% sensitivity and roughly 72% specificity.

A patient counted as having stable Graves' hyperthyroidism if no progression to ophthalmopathy occurred over 18 months of follow-up. The hyperthyroidism patients were between 18 and 65 years old and newly diagnosed, with a disease duration of less than 2 months. Patients with uncontrolled infections, other autoimmune diseases, pregnancy or lactation were excluded. Diagnoses were based on clinical symptoms, serum thyroxine and TRAb, thyroid ultrasound and orbital computed tomography. PBMCs were separated from roughly 9.6 ml of fresh peripheral blood using Ficoll-Paque density gradient centrifugation. Total RNA was extracted using Trizol reagent, and RNA quality was assessed on an Agilent 2100 Bioanalyzer. The TCR beta CDR3 regions were amplified from RNA transcripts. The first round of RT-PCR for the TCR CDR3 was performed with the HTBI primer set and the Qiagen OneStep RT-PCR kit. Libraries were constructed in a second round of multiplex PCR, after which size selection and purification were performed. Sequencing of the libraries was done on an Illumina HiSeq2000 using paired-end 100 bp reads. The source study handled its data this way. SOAPnuke was used to process the raw data, removing reads that contained adapters or uncalled bases, had a mean Phred below 15, or lacked an exact match to the constant primer or identifier. COPE v1.2.5 was used to merge the high-quality paired reads, and each unique nucleotide sequence was defined as a clonotype. MiTCR v1.1 was used to align clonotypes to the IMGT TRBV, TRBD and TRBJ reference segments. Only V-J combinations with frequency above 0.0001, covering about 99% of repertoires, were analysed. A TCS score was defined as the ratio between F50 (clonal expansion) and ExV (chaos), using BLOSUM62-based TCRdist between CDR3 peptides within each V-J. Welch's t-statistics and random forest reduced 450 to 600 V-J features to around 14, which were used in a naive Bayes classifier (R e1071). TCRdb reran the public reads through fastp at Q25 and MiXCR, keeping productive beta chains. Identical CDR3 proteins give one entry, which carries the most common genes and DNA. The V and J calls, along with clone size, are taken from TCRdb and not from the paper's own processing. The sample table contains hundreds of thousands of distinct CDR3 sequences; only one count was recorded for approximately 15% of them. Clones ranked in the top ten supply 7.5% to 8% of the sample.

This clonotype was counted ten times or more. Its antigen is unknown. There are no base qualities to consult, and no much larger clone falls within one base. The clonotype originates from a young woman with Graves' hyperthyroidism. The specimen was blood.

The nucleotides read TGTGCCACCAGCAGATCCAATGATGGGGGAAGAAGGCCCCAGCATTTT. Its translation is CATSRSNDGGRRPQHF. This receptor chain uses TRBV15 and TRBJ1-5, with a weak D call of TRBD1 (5 bases match). The junction carries 20 bases between V and J, which are trimmed by 2 bases and 9 bases respectively. The germline V gene encodes CDR1 LNHNV and CDR2 YYDKDF (reference sequence). Measured from the cysteine to the phenylalanine, the CDR3 is 16 residues long. Just CDR3 DNA is preserved here, 48 bases in frame from base 1.